A selection of T cell receptor beta chains follows, all from one sample in a study of cytomegalovirus exposure and HLA in healthy donors. Profiled with immunoSEQ multiplex PCR; TCRdb holds only in-frame clones, not every one. The sample holds 150,000 or so clones, roughly 88% seen once. The sequenced sample was PBMCs. All receptors come from a man between 50 and 59 years old in good health and CMV-seropositive. Each CDR3 is given with its conserved first and last residue. Fields, in order: CDR3 protein, J gene, V gene.

CDR3: CASSLVGGGPVTDTQYF; J: TRBJ2-3; V: TRBV5-1
CDR3: CSVEPSNTGELFF; J: TRBJ2-2; V: TRBV29-1
CDR3: CASSSLSANTEAFF; J: TRBJ1-1; V: TRBV9
CDR3: CASSLYGGRGPGANVLTF; J: TRBJ2-6; V: TRBV5-4
CDR3: CASSFSDRLDEQFF; J: TRBJ2-1; V: TRBV7-3
CDR3: CASSTTPDRADTGELFF; J: TRBJ2-2; V: TRBV7-3
CDR3: CASSERPGLGFSNEQFF; J: TRBJ2-1; V: TRBV2
CDR3: CASSLPGTGATEAFF; J: TRBJ1-1; V: TRBV28
CDR3: CASSLSQNTEAFF; J: TRBJ1-1; V: TRBV7-7
CDR3: CASSLGGYSNQPQHF; J: TRBJ1-5; V: TRBV5-1
CDR3: CASSRLAGGPVGETQYF; J: TRBJ2-5; V: TRBV19
CDR3: CASRPAGGAYNEQFF; J: TRBJ2-1; V: TRBV7-3
CDR3: CSARRVDTQYF; J: TRBJ2-3; V: TRBV20-1
CDR3: CASSQDSNEQFF; J: TRBJ2-1; V: TRBV4-1
CDR3: CATSRDPTGDQPQHF; J: TRBJ1-5; V: TRBV15
CDR3: CASSDKTYSYNEQFF; J: TRBJ2-1; V: TRBV10-2
CDR3: CASSFTGNTGELFF; J: TRBJ2-2; V: TRBV5-1
CDR3: CASSLDQGASAYEQYF; J: TRBJ2-7; V: TRBV9
CDR3: CATSRDPGATQYF; J: TRBJ2-3; V: TRBV15
CDR3: CSVDENSNYGYTF; J: TRBJ1-2; V: TRBV29-1
CDR3: CASTPGRGSPLHF; J: TRBJ1-6; V: TRBV19
CDR3: CASSQDLYNEQFF; J: TRBJ2-1; V: TRBV4-2
CDR3: CASSLPGTASYEQYF; J: .; V: TRBV5-1
CDR3: CASSQGLAGGRVDTQYF; J: TRBJ2-3; V: TRBV5-4
CDR3: CASSQDALAGITDTQYF; J: TRBJ2-3; V: TRBV14
CDR3: CSVEDPATSGGALQTQYF; J: TRBJ2-5; V: TRBV29-1
CDR3: CASSYLSNTGELFF; J: TRBJ2-2; V: TRBV6-5
CDR3: CASRRGGTNQETQYF; J: TRBJ2-5; V: TRBV5-4
CDR3: CASGLSGPTQYF; J: .; V: TRBV27